Below, 22 T cell receptor beta chains from the same sample are listed, as sequenced in a study of siplizumab effects on memory and regulatory T cells. Clones were read by immunoSEQ multiplex PCR, and TCRdb kept only the in-frame ones, dropping some. The table records roughly 92,000 clones, about 95% of them present only once. Material for sequencing was non-Treg CD4+ T cells sorted from blood. These receptors were obtained from a human donor in good health.

The chain employs TRBV5-1 and TRBJ1-2; D call uncertain. Germline CDR1 SGHRS, CDR2 YFSETQ. This CDR3 contains 13 residues. Between the trimmed V and J ends, which lost 0 bases and 8 bases, there was a span of 11 bases. CDR3 sequence reads: CASSLGPEMGYTF. For the CDR3, the DNA is TGCGCCAGCAGCTTGGGGCCGGAAATGGGCTACACCTTC.

The rearrangement links TRBV28 to TRBJ2-3, with a weak D call TRBD1 (6 bases). V was clipped by 4 bases and J by 2 bases, with 13 bases between them. The CDR3 has 15 amino acids. The germline V gene encodes CDR1 MDHEN and CDR2 SYDVKM. The CDR3 loop is CASSSGTLPTDTQYF. Written as DNA, the CDR3 is TGTGCCAGCAGTTCCGGGACACTTCCCACAGATACGCAGTATTTT.

The genes are TRBV5-5 and TRBJ2-3, with a possible D match to TRBD1 (6 bases). Germline CDR1 and CDR2: SGHKS and YYEKEE (reference sequence). The CDR3 contains 16 residues. With 4 bases removed from V and 1 base from J, the gap between germline ends came to 16 bases. DNA for the CDR3: TGTGCCAGCAGCGTCCTAATACAGGGACGCACAGATACGCAGTATTTT. Encoded protein: CASSVLIQGRTDTQYF.

V gene TRBV6-1 combines with J gene TRBJ2-7; TRBD1 aligns across 7 bases. The germline gives CDR1 MNHNS, CDR2 SASEGT. This CDR3 has 16 residues. V shed 2 bases and J 2 bases; nucleotides not matched to a gene: 9. The CDR3 region has the DNA TGTGCCAGCAGTGAATGGTATTGGGACAGAGCCTACGAGCAGTACTTC. Protein product: CASSEWYWDRAYEQYF.

The V and J genes are TRBV5-4 and TRBJ2-1; tentatively, D is TRBD2 (5 bases). The CDR3 is 16 residues long. With 0 bases removed from V and 6 bases from J, the gap between germline ends came to 16 bases. Germline CDR1 is SGHNT and CDR2 is YYREEE (reference sequence). The CDR3 DNA reads as TGTGCCAGCAGCTTGGAGGTTTCACTAGTGGGCAATGAGCAGTTCTTC. Protein product: CASSLEVSLVGNEQFF. Complete variable domain (other parts from reference TRBV5-4 and TRBJ2-1): ETGVTQSPTHLIKTRGQQVTLRCSSQSGHNTVSWYQQALGQGPQFIFQYYREEENGRGNFPPRFSGLQFPNYSSELNVNALELDDSALYLCASSLEVSLVGNEQFFGPGTRLTVL.

The chain has TRBV11-2 and TRBJ1-1; 10 bases line up with TRBD1. Unmatched junction bases numbered 2, after V lost 1 base and J lost 3 bases. CDR1 is SGHAT and CDR2 is FQNNGV in the germline V gene. The length of the CDR3 is 15 residues. The CDR3 here is CASSLAGTGDTEAFF. DNA for the CDR3: TGTGCCAGCAGCTTAGCAGGGACAGGGGACACTGAAGCTTTCTTT. The full variable domain, rest sourced from reference TRBV11-2 and TRBJ1-1, is EAGVAQSPRYKIIEKRQSVAFWCNPISGHATLYWYQQILGQGPKLLIQFQNNGVVDDSQLPKDRFSAERLKGVDSTLKIQPAKLEDSAVYLCASSLAGTGDTEAFFGQGTRLTVV.

The V gene is TRBV5-4, the J gene TRBJ2-7; D gene uncertain. Germline V CDR1 and CDR2: SGHNT, YYREEE (reference sequence). The V end lost 2 bases, the J end lost 0 bases, and 15 bases lay between the germline ends. This CDR3 has 16 amino acids. CDR3 protein: CASSLQTPGLSYEQYF. The CDR3 bases are TGTGCCAGCAGCTTACAAACTCCGGGCCTCTCCTACGAGCAGTACTTC.

The chain uses TRBV10-3 and TRBJ1-6; D remains unclear. Per germline, CDR1 ENHRY and CDR2 SYGVKD. This CDR3 contains 15 residues. Trimming removed 4 bases from V and 8 bases from J, with 15 bases in between. CDR3 amino acids: CAISVEKGGHSPLHF. Written as DNA, the CDR3 is TGTGCCATCAGTGTAGAAAAGGGAGGGCATTCACCCCTCCACTTT.

CDR3 in amino acids: CARSERGQRDGYTF. CDR3 DNA sequence: TGTGCCAGAAGCGAACGAGGACAGCGAGATGGCTACACCTTC. The chain combines TRBV5-3 with TRBJ1-2; D perhaps matches TRBD1 (6 bases). TRBV5-3 is an open reading frame, and its role is uncertain. V lost 4 bases and J 6 bases, leaving 16 bases between the germline ends. This CDR3 is 14 amino acids long.

This chain links TRBV7-8 with TRBJ1-5; 7 positions match TRBD1. CDR1 is SGHVS and CDR2 is FQNEAQ in the germline V gene. The CDR3 is 16 residues long. V shed 1 base and J 0 bases; nucleotides not matched to a gene: 3. CDR3 amino acids: CASSLDRGNSNQPQHF. CDR3 nucleotides: TGTGCCAGCAGCTTAGACAGGGGTAATAGCAATCAGCCCCAGCATTTT.

The chain employs TRBV12-5 and TRBJ1-5; no clear D. V was shortened by 1 base and J by 4 bases, with 14 bases between the two germline ends. The CDR3 runs to 16 residues. Germline V CDR1 and CDR2: LGHNT, FRNRAP. The CDR3 DNA reads TGTGCTAGTGGTTTGGACGTCGGGGTGGGGAATCAGCCCCAGCATTTT. Its translation is CASGLDVGVGNQPQHF.

The J gene is TRBJ2-4, the V gene TRBV7-8; possibly TRBD1 for D (6 bases). This CDR3 is 15 amino acids long. CDR1 is SGHVS, CDR2 FQNEAQ, per germline. V was pared by 7 bases and J by 0 bases, with 13 bases between. The CDR3 sequence is CASTSDRLAKNIQYF. CDR3 bases: TGTGCCAGCACCTCGGACAGATTAGCCAAAAACATTCAGTACTTC. The whole variable domain, filled in from reference TRBV7-8 and TRBJ2-4, reads GAGVSQSPRYKVAKRGQDVALRCDPISGHVSLFWYQQALGQGPEFLTYFQNEAQLDKSGLPSDRFFAERPEGSVSTLKIQRTQQEDSAVYLCASTSDRLAKNIQYFGAGTRLSVL.

V and J are TRBV4-1 and TRBJ2-1, with D perhaps assigned TRBD1 or TRBD2 (5 bases each). The germline V gene encodes CDR1 MGHRA and CDR2 YSYEKL. Trimming pared 3 bases from V and 5 bases from J, leaving 14 bases between. This CDR3 comprises 15 residues. CDR3 region: CASSHSGQRDNEQFF. CDR3 sequence (DNA): TGCGCCAGCAGCCACAGCGGACAAAGGGACAATGAGCAGTTCTTC.

The J gene is TRBJ2-1, the V gene TRBV9; TRBD2 matches 7 bases. The CDR3 has 18 amino acids. Unmatched junction bases numbered 18, after V lost 3 bases and J lost 6 bases. Germline assignment: CDR1 SGDLS and CDR2 YYNGEE. The CDR3: CASSAAGTNIALRNEQFF. CDR3 coding DNA: TGTGCCAGCAGCGCCGCCGGGACTAACATCGCCTTGCGCAATGAGCAGTTCTTC.

The chain joins TRBV11-2 to TRBJ2-1, with D perhaps matching TRBD2 (6 bases). The CDR3 has 13 amino acids. V dropped 0 bases and J dropped 10 bases, with 10 bases sitting between them. From germline, CDR1 is SGHAT and CDR2 FQNNGV. In nucleotides, the CDR3 is TGTGCCAGCAGCTTAGATGCAGGGAGGGAGCAGTTCTTC. This encodes CASSLDAGREQFF. The whole variable domain, remainder taken from reference TRBV11-2 and TRBJ2-1, is EAGVAQSPRYKIIEKRQSVAFWCNPISGHATLYWYQQILGQGPKLLIQFQNNGVVDDSQLPKDRFSAERLKGVDSTLKIQPAKLEDSAVYLCASSLDAGREQFFGPGTRLTVL.

V usage is TRBV11-2 and J usage is TRBJ1-1, with D unresolved. The germline gives CDR1 SGHAT, CDR2 FQNNGV. Deletions cut 6 bases from V and 1 base from J, with 3 bases between. The CDR3 covers 11 residues. CDR3 in DNA: TGTGCCAGCAGACAGAACACTGAAGCTTTCTTT. Protein: CASRQNTEAFF.

This clone was seen a single time. The chain has TRBV5-1 and TRBJ2-3, with 9 bases that match TRBD1. The V and J ends lost 2 bases and 4 bases, in that order; junction bases with no gene match: 5. Germline assignment: CDR1 SGHRS and CDR2 YFSETQ. The CDR3 loop spans 15 amino acids. The CDR3 is CASSFMGQGADTQYF. The CDR3 DNA follows: TGCGCCAGCAGCTTTATGGGACAGGGTGCAGATACGCAGTATTTT.

V usage is TRBV7-8 and J usage is TRBJ2-1; the match to TRBD2 covers 15 bases. Per the germline V gene, CDR1 is SGHVS and CDR2 is FQNEAQ. V shed 5 bases, J shed 9 bases, and the junction held 8 bases outside the gene matches. The CDR3 is made up of 16 amino acids. The CDR3 DNA is TGTGCCAGCAGCGCTGGGGGGACTAGCGGGAGGAGTGAGCAGTTCTTC. Amino acids: CASSAGGTSGRSEQFF.

The CDR3 spells CASSLQQGYGYTF. Written as DNA, the CDR3 is TGCGCCAGCAGCTTGCAACAGGGCTATGGCTACACCTTC. V gene TRBV5-1 combines with J gene TRBJ1-2, with D possibly matching TRBD1 (6 bases). Germline assignment: CDR1 SGHRS and CDR2 YFSETQ. V lost 1 base, J lost 4 bases, and 8 bases lay in between. The CDR3 loop spans 13 amino acids.

The V and J genes are TRBV6-1 and TRBJ2-7; a possible D gene is TRBD1 (6 bases). Trimming took off 5 bases at V and 3 bases at J, with 11 bases between the two ends. From germline, CDR1 is MNHNS and CDR2 SASEGT. This CDR3 has 13 amino acids. The DNA for the CDR3 is TGTGCCAGCAGTAAGGACAGTTTCTACGAGCAGTACTTC. It yields the protein CASSKDSFYEQYF.

The rearrangement joins TRBV5-6 to TRBJ1-3; D is perhaps TRBD1 (5 bases). Germline V gene data show CDR1 as SGHDT and CDR2 as YYEEEE. The CDR3 is 15 amino acids. V shed 2 bases and J shed 4 bases, with 13 bases lying between them. The CDR3 bases are TGTGCCAGCAGCTTCCCAGCTCGGGACGGAAACACCATATATTTT. Translation gives CASSFPARDGNTIYF.

V gene TRBV7-8 combines with J gene TRBJ2-7; TRBD2 aligns across 10 bases. CDR1 and CDR2 from the germline V gene are SGHVS and FQNEAQ. The CDR3 covers 15 residues. The V gene end was trimmed by 5 bases and the J gene end by 6 bases; junction bases not matched to a gene: 10. CDR3 bases: TGTGCCAGCAGCGCGCCCGGGACTAGCGCGCGCGAGCAGTACTTC. It codes for CASSAPGTSAREQYF. Complete variable domain (other parts from reference TRBV7-8 and TRBJ2-7): GAGVSQSPRYKVAKRGQDVALRCDPISGHVSLFWYQQALGQGPEFLTYFQNEAQLDKSGLPSDRFFAERPEGSVSTLKIQRTQQEDSAVYLCASSAPGTSAREQYFGPGTRLTVT.